This T cell receptor beta chain was documented in a study of cytomegalovirus exposure and HLA in healthy donors. PCR involved 60 Vbeta and 13 Jbeta primers. The table came from immunoSEQ multiplex PCR; TCRdb's copy has only in-frame clones and leaves some out. The sample shows 150,000 to 200,000 clones, 80% of them seen only once. Study conclusions and caveats: For most TCR sequences rarity was the rule, although some public TCRs occurred in many donors.

CDR1 and CDR2 from the germline V gene are MNHEY and SVGAGI. After removal of 0 bases from V and 2 bases from J, the junction contained 3 bases not matched to a gene. There are 16 residues in the CDR3. Of note for this clone: Its antigen is unknown.

This TCR came from a male donor in good health and CMV-seropositive. The specimen was PBMCs. The V gene is TRBV6-5, the J gene TRBJ1-3, with 8 bases identical to TRBD1. In nucleotides, the CDR3 is TGTGCCAGCAGTTACTCGCCAGGGGGCCCTGGAAACACCATATATTTT. Its translation: CASSYSPGGPGNTIYF.